A selection of T cell receptor beta chains follows, all from one sample in a study of blood T cell repertoires in COVID-19. Here immunoSEQ multiplex PCR was the method, and the copy in TCRdb shows in-frame clones only, minus some. The sample consists of approximately 180,000 clones, 85% to 90% of them appearing once. Source material: peripheral blood. All receptors derive from a person between 65 and 80 years old with COVID-19, enrolled during active disease. CDR3s include the opening cysteine and the closing phenylalanine or tryptophan. The D gene is left open where the match is weak. Size tells how often a clone was seen (once, few, many) or the class of an expanded clone, and some rows leave it out.

TRBJ1-6 | TRBV7-3 | TRBD1 | - | CASSRSGTGASPLHF | TGTGCCAGCAGCAGGTCCGGGACAGGGGCCTCACCCCTCCACTTT
TRBJ2-5 | TRBV6-2/TRBV6-3 | TRBD2 | - | CASSQPSGGRRQETQYF | TGTGCCAGCAGTCAACCCTCGGGAGGGCGTAGGCAAGAGACCCAGTACTTC
TRBJ2-2 | TRBV2 | - | - | CASGVLGANTGELFF | TGTGCCAGCGGAGTCCTAGGGGCGAACACCGGGGAGCTGTTTTTT
TRBJ2-2 | TRBV7-3 | - | - | CASSLTGNTGELFF | TGTGCCAGCAGCCTGACAGGAAACACCGGGGAGCTGTTTTTT
TRBJ1-1 | TRBV24-1 | TRBD1 | - | CATSPGRQGNTEAFF | TGTGCCACCAGTCCGGGACGACAGGGAAACACTGAAGCTTTCTTT
TRBJ2-2 | TRBV7-2 | - | - | CASSRDSGNTGELFF | TGTGCCAGCAGCCGGGACTCGGGCAACACCGGGGAGCTGTTTTTT
TRBJ1-1 | TRBV10-3 | - | - | CAISGETGNTEAFF | TGTGCCATCAGTGGGGAGACAGGGAACACTGAAGCTTTCTTT
TRBJ2-2 | TRBV6-2/TRBV6-3 | TRBD2 | - | CASSFPGLVGRELFF | TGTGCCAGCAGTTTTCCGGGACTAGTCGGCCGGGAGCTGTTTTTT
TRBJ2-7 | TRBV11-2 | - | - | CASSSPPYEQYF | TGTGCCAGCTCTTCTCCCCCTTACGAGCAGTACTTC
TRBJ2-2 | TRBV4-3 | TRBD1 | - | CASSQVPPGQGVTGELFF | TGCGCCAGCAGCCAAGTACCCCCCGGGCAGGGGGTTACCGGGGAGCTGTTTTTT
TRBJ2-3 | TRBV7-2 | - | - | CASSLFGTTSTDTQYF | TGTGCCAGCAGCCTCTTCGGGACAACTAGCACAGATACGCAGTATTTT
TRBJ1-2 | TRBV7-9 | - | - | CASSLQGVGGYTF | TGTGCCAGCAGCTTACAGGGCGTTGGTGGCTACACCTTC
TRBJ1-6 | TRBV9 | TRBD1 | - | CASSVVGTANSPLHF | TGTGCCAGCAGCGTAGTTGGGACAGCAAATTCACCCCTCCACTTT
TRBJ1-2 | TRBV18 | TRBD1 | - | CASSPQGQGVHTF | TGTGCCAGCTCACCGCAGGGACAGGGGGTCCACACCTTC
TRBJ2-4 | TRBV9 | - | few | CASSVGENIQYF | TGTGCCAGCAGCGTAGGGGAGAACATTCAGTACTTC
TRBJ2-1 | TRBV7-2 | TRBD2 | - | CASSPSGGAYNEQFF | TGTGCCAGCAGTCCTAGCGGGGGAGCCTACAATGAGCAGTTCTTC
TRBJ1-2 | TRBV11-2 | - | - | CASSLESHGYTF | TGTGCCAGCAGCTTAGAGAGCCATGGCTACACCTTC
TRBJ1-3 | TRBV19 | - | few | CASSIRTQSSGNTIYF | TGTGCCAGTAGTATCCGGACTCAGAGCTCTGGAAACACCATATATTTT
TRBJ1-4 | TRBV1 | - | - | CTSAHLRDRGRPVNEKLFF | TGCACCAGCGCACACCTCCGGGACAGGGGGCGACCAGTTAATGAAAAACTGTTTTTT
TRBJ1-5 | TRBV7-3 | TRBD1 | - | CASSKTGAQPQHF | TGTGCCAGCAGTAAGACAGGGGCCCAGCCCCAGCATTTT
TRBJ2-1 | TRBV29-1 | TRBD1 | - | CSVEDPDRGQGGEQFF | TGCAGCGTTGAAGACCCCGACAGGGGGCAGGGGGGGGAGCAGTTCTTC
TRBJ2-1 | TRBV21-1 | - | - | CASSKVRAGGTYNEQFF | TGTGCCAGCAGCAAAGTACGAGCGGGAGGCACCTACAATGAGCAGTTCTTC
TRBJ2-2 | TRBV6-2/TRBV6-3 | TRBD2 | - | CASSPRPPGGGTGELFF | TGTGCCAGCAGCCCCCGTCCCCCGGGAGGGGGGACCGGGGAGCTGTTTTTT
TRBJ1-6 | TRBV7-2 | - | - | CASSLVAGQHYNSPLHF | TGTGCCAGCAGCTTAGTGGCAGGCCAGCACTATAATTCACCCCTCCACTTT
TRBJ2-4 | TRBV2 | TRBD2 | - | CASSARLAGGLKNIQYF | TGTGCCAGCAGTGCTCGCCTAGCGGGGGGACTTAAAAACATTCAGTACTTC
TRBJ1-2 | TRBV2 | - | few | CASLGAGRGAWGYTF | TGTGCCAGCCTTGGGGCCGGCCGCGGGGCTTGGGGCTACACCTTC
TRBJ2-1 | TRBV21-1 | - | few | CASSKMQCKTKFF | TGTGCCAGCAGCAAAATGCAGTGCAAGACTAAGTTCTTC
TRBJ2-7 | TRBV6-2/TRBV6-3 | - | - | CASSYSRRGYEQYF | TGTGCCAGCAGTTACTCACGACGGGGCTACGAGCAGTACTTC
TRBJ2-4 | TRBV10-3 | - | few | CAISDKSGNIQYF | TGTGCCATCAGTGATAAATCCGGGAACATTCAGTACTTC
TRBJ2-5 | TRBV9 | TRBD2 | - | CASSVGIAGRPETQYF | TGTGCCAGCAGCGTAGGGATAGCGGGGAGGCCGGAGACCCAGTACTTC
TRBJ1-5 | TRBV6-2/TRBV6-3 | - | - | CASSRTRGGTPQPQHF | TGTGCCAGCAGCCGGACTAGAGGAGGGACGCCACAGCCCCAGCATTTT
TRBJ2-1 | TRBV18 | - | - | CASSPTREYNEQFF | TGTGCCAGCTCACCAACCCGGGAATACAATGAGCAGTTCTTC
TRBJ1-5 | TRBV28 | - | - | CATKGGSQPQHF | TGTGCCACAAAAGGGGGTAGCCAGCCCCAGCATTTT
TRBJ2-1 | TRBV12-5 | TRBD1 | - | CASGLGQGRGNEQFF | TGTGCTAGTGGACTCGGACAGGGTCGCGGGAATGAGCAGTTCTTC
TRBJ1-2 | TRBV21-1 | - | - | CASSKGQGDYGYTF | TGTGCCAGCAGCAAGGGACAGGGCGACTATGGCTACACCTTC
TRBJ2-7 | TRBV5-1 | TRBD2 | - | CASSLAIAGTGEQYF | TGCGCCAGCAGCTTGGCTATAGCGGGAACTGGGGAGCAGTACTTC
TRBJ1-1 | TRBV19 | TRBD1 | few | CASEFRGRGFTEAFF | TGTGCCAGCGAATTCAGGGGGCGAGGATTCACTGAAGCTTTCTTT
TRBJ1-1 | TRBV18 | - | - | CASSPMQGRNTEAFF | TGTGCCAGCTCACCAATGCAGGGGCGAAACACTGAAGCTTTCTTT